Listed below are T cell receptor beta chains from one sample, sequenced in a study of blood T cell repertoires in COVID-19. TCRdb keeps only in-frame clones here, not all; method: immunoSEQ multiplex PCR. This sample carries around 100,000 clones, approximately 86% of them seen once, and the ten largest clones take around 15%. Sequenced input: peripheral blood. Source of these receptors: a man between 50 and 59 years old with active or convalescent COVID-19. Each CDR3 is given with its conserved first and last residue. Each record gives: J gene, V gene, CDR3 protein.

j_gene: TRBJ2-7; v_gene: TRBV5-6; CDR3aa: CASSLESGTSRSYEQYF
j_gene: TRBJ2-7; v_gene: TRBV19; CDR3aa: CASRGGGDEQYF
j_gene: TRBJ2-3; v_gene: TRBV5-5; CDR3aa: CASSLRQTYTDTQYF
j_gene: TRBJ1-1; v_gene: TRBV5-4; CDR3aa: CASSLGDGTEAFF
j_gene: TRBJ2-2; v_gene: TRBV5-1; CDR3aa: CASSLLPGNTGELFF
j_gene: TRBJ2-1; v_gene: TRBV19; CDR3aa: CASSIGLAGVDEQFF
j_gene: TRBJ1-1; v_gene: TRBV3-1/TRBV3-2; CDR3aa: CASSQPGQGTEAFF
j_gene: TRBJ1-3; v_gene: TRBV7-9; CDR3aa: CASSPSDGLNTIYF
j_gene: TRBJ2-3; v_gene: TRBV7-9; CDR3aa: CASSLEAGRGTDTQYF
j_gene: TRBJ1-1; v_gene: TRBV7-6; CDR3aa: CASSLGRENTEAFF
j_gene: TRBJ1-1; v_gene: TRBV11-1; CDR3aa: CASSLALMGTGGANTEAFF
j_gene: TRBJ2-7; v_gene: TRBV12-5; CDR3aa: CASGLVLGSNEQYF
j_gene: TRBJ1-1; v_gene: TRBV7-3; CDR3aa: CASSLLVGAEAFF
j_gene: TRBJ2-3; v_gene: TRBV6-6; CDR3aa: CASSTGIFTDTQYF
j_gene: TRBJ2-5; v_gene: TRBV30; CDR3aa: CASQGRETQYF
j_gene: TRBJ2-1; v_gene: TRBV7-8; CDR3aa: CASSLAQGRLGLGYNEQFF
j_gene: TRBJ1-2; v_gene: TRBV19; CDR3aa: CASSTRQGAGYGYTF
j_gene: TRBJ2-5; v_gene: TRBV9; CDR3aa: CASSGRDYQETQYF
j_gene: TRBJ1-2; v_gene: TRBV7-9; CDR3aa: CASSGEGYGYTF
j_gene: TRBJ2-5; v_gene: TRBV7-2; CDR3aa: CASSLAPRGLAQETQYF
j_gene: TRBJ1-1; v_gene: TRBV27; CDR3aa: CASSPIAGQETEAFF
j_gene: TRBJ2-5; v_gene: TRBV24-1; CDR3aa: CATSEGAKETQYF
j_gene: TRBJ1-6; v_gene: TRBV27; CDR3aa: CASSPTGISYNSPLHF
j_gene: TRBJ1-5; v_gene: TRBV7-9; CDR3aa: CASSLGASNQPQHF
j_gene: TRBJ1-5; v_gene: TRBV2; CDR3aa: CASRPRTGSSNQPQHF